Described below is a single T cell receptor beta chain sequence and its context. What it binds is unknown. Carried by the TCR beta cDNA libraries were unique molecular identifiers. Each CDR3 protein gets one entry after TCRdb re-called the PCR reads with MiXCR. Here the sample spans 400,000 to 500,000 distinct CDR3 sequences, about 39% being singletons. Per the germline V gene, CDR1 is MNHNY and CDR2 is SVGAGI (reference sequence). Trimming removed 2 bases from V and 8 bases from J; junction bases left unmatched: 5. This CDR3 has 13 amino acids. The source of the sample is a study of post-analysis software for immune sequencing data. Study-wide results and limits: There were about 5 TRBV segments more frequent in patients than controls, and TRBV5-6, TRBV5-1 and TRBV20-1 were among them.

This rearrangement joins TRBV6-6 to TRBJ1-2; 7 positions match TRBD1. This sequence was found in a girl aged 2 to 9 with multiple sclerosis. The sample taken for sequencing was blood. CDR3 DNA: TGTGCCAGCAGTTACGACAGGGTAAAAGGCTACACCTTC. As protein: CASSYDRVKGYTF.